One and the same sample provided the 30 T cell receptor beta chains below, sequenced in a study of cytomegalovirus exposure and HLA in healthy donors. Profiling relied on immunoSEQ multiplex PCR, and the TCRdb table lists in-frame clones only, not all of them. The table includes 150,000 to 200,000 clones, 75% to 90% detected once. The sequenced sample was PBMCs. These receptors all stem from a man in his late teens or twenties in good health and CMV-seropositive.

This clone was picked up a small number of times. J is TRBJ2-1 and V is TRBV10-1; unclear D gene. The CDR3 spans 13 residues. V lost 0 bases, J lost 7 bases, and 7 bases lay in between. Germline CDR1 is WNHNN and CDR2 is SYGVQD (reference sequence). CDR3 protein: CASSESGVNEQFF. The CDR3 DNA is TGCGCCAGCAGTGAGTCAGGAGTGAATGAGCAGTTCTTC.

This clone occurred a few times. This rearrangement joins TRBV28 to TRBJ2-2; the match to TRBD1 covers 7 bases. Germline lookup yields CDR1 MDHEN and CDR2 SYDVKM. This CDR3 is built from 15 residues. J lost 8 bases, V lost 3 bases, and 9 bases had no gene match. Here the CDR3 DNA reads TGTGCCAGCAGTTTTTATAAGGGGGCATCGGGGGAGCTGTTTTTT. Amino acids: CASSFYKGASGELFF.

The table lists this clone with a count of one. The V call is TRBV5-1, the J call TRBJ2-5, with 8 bases identical to TRBD1. V trimming: 3 bases; J trimming: 4 bases; junction bases outside the gene matches: 8. Germline V gene data show CDR1 as SGHRS and CDR2 as YFSETQ. CDR3 size: 15 residues. The CDR3 DNA is TGCGCCAGCAGCTGGCCAGGGGGCTTAGGAGAGACCCAGTACTTC. Translation gives CASSWPGGLGETQYF.

The chain uses TRBV4-1 and TRBJ1-5, with D unclear. Germline loops: CDR1 MGHRA, CDR2 YSYEKL. This CDR3 is 14 amino acids long. Trimming left V 0 bases short and J 11 bases short, with 14 bases between. The chain's CDR3 is CASSQEAGGEAQHF. CDR3 nucleotides: TGCGCCAGCAGCCAAGAAGCGGGAGGAGAGGCCCAGCATTTT.

The rearrangement links TRBV18 to TRBJ1-1; tentatively, D is TRBD1 (6 bases). This CDR3 region has 14 residues. Germline assignment: CDR1 KGHSH and CDR2 LQKENI. V lost 3 bases to trimming and J lost 5 bases, with 13 bases between them. Here the CDR3 reads CASSPGGQGTEAFF. The CDR3 nucleotides are TGTGCCAGCTCACCCGGGGGGCAGGGTACTGAAGCTTTCTTT.

The chain joins TRBV18 to TRBJ1-2; 9 positions agree with TRBD1. The germline V gene has CDR1 KGHSH and CDR2 LQKENI. J lost 6 bases, V lost 4 bases, and 9 bases had no gene match. The CDR3 length is 15 residues. The CDR3 nucleotides read TGTGCCAGCTCACGTACAGGGGGCGTGGAGGATGGCTACACCTTC. Encoded protein: CASSRTGGVEDGYTF.

The chain joins TRBV5-1 to TRBJ2-3, with TRBD2 matching 7 bases. The CDR3 sequence is 17 residues long. The junction had 10 bases not matched to a gene; V was cut back by 0 bases and J by 3 bases. From germline, CDR1 is SGHRS and CDR2 YFSETQ. DNA of the CDR3: TGCGCCAGCAGCTTGGCTTCCAGCGGGACCCCTACAGATACGCAGTATTTT. Translation gives CASSLASSGTPTDTQYF. Based on the CDR3 plus reference TRBV5-1 and TRBJ2-3, the full variable domain is KAGVTQTPRYLIKTRGQQVTLSCSPISGHRSVSWYQQTPGQGLQFLFEYFSETQRNKGNFPGRFSGRQFSNSRSEMNVSTLELGDSALYLCASSLASSGTPTDTQYFGPGTRLTVL.

Comment on this clone: The same CDR3 is also encoded by other DNA sequences in this sample. The chain combines TRBV28 with TRBJ2-7, with 8 bases fitting TRBD1. After removal of 2 bases from V and 3 bases from J, the junction contained 0 bases not matched to a gene. The germline CDR1 and CDR2 sequences are MDHEN and SYDVKM. This CDR3 has 13 residues. The CDR3 region is CASSLGQGYEQYF. In nucleotides, the CDR3 is TGTGCCAGCAGTTTAGGACAGGGCTACGAGCAGTACTTC.

The chain has TRBV11-2 and TRBJ2-7, with D perhaps TRBD2 (5 bases). The V gene's germline CDR1 is SGHAT and CDR2 FQNNGV. The CDR3 covers 15 residues. V lost 5 bases, J lost 3 bases, and 17 bases lay in between. The CDR3 protein is CASSRLRGRGYEQYF. The CDR3 DNA reads TGTGCCAGCAGCCGACTCAGAGGCCGGGGCTACGAGCAGTACTTC.

This clone appeared a few times. The chain uses TRBV19 and TRBJ1-5; a possible D gene is TRBD1 (6 bases). Germline V gives CDR1 LNHDA, CDR2 SQIVND (reference sequence). The CDR3 contains 14 residues. Trimming stripped 1 base from V and 4 bases from J, with 8 bases between. CDR3 residues: CASSIGTENQPQHF. In DNA form, the CDR3 reads TGTGCCAGTAGTATAGGGACAGAGAATCAGCCCCAGCATTTT.

J is TRBJ2-3 and V is TRBV29-1, with TRBD2 identical over 13 bases. The CDR3 consists of 13 residues. V shed 7 bases, J shed 4 bases, and the junction held 2 bases outside the gene matches. Germline V gives CDR1 SQVTM, CDR2 ANQGSEA. This chain's CDR3 is CSAGLAGADTQYF. The DNA for the CDR3 is TGCAGCGCCGGACTAGCGGGGGCAGATACGCAGTATTTT.

V gene TRBV11-3 combines with J gene TRBJ2-7, with TRBD1 as a possible D gene (5 bases). V dropped 5 bases and J dropped 2 bases, with 16 bases sitting between them. Germline values: CDR1 SGHNT, CDR2 YENEEA. The CDR3 has 15 amino acids. CDR3 bases: TGTGCCAGCAGCCCTGGTTGGCCAGGGCCCTACGAGCAGTACTTC. Translating it yields CASSPGWPGPYEQYF. Supplemented by reference TRBV11-3 and TRBJ2-7, the full variable domain reads EAGVVQSPRYKIIEKKQPVAFWCNPISGHNTLYWYLQNLGQGPELLIRYENEEAVDDSQLPKDRFSAERLKGVDSTLKIQPAELGDSAVYLCASSPGWPGPYEQYFGPGTRLTVT.

This clone was seen more than once but under ten times. CDR3 loop: CASSVAGAEYNEQFF. CDR3 DNA: TGCGCCAGCAGTGTAGCGGGGGCCGAGTACAATGAGCAGTTCTTC. This chain joins TRBV10-1 and TRBJ2-1; 9 bases match TRBD2. Germline V lookup: CDR1 WNHNN, CDR2 SYGVQD (reference sequence). Trimming took 4 bases from V and 4 from J; bases not matched to a gene: 5. The length of the CDR3 is 15 residues.

This chain joins TRBV9 and TRBJ2-5; D ambiguous. The CDR3 sequence is 14 residues long. The germline V and J ends were trimmed by 2 bases and 1 base, with 9 bases remaining between them. CDR1 and CDR2 (germline): SGDLS, YYNGEE. As DNA, the CDR3 is TGTGCCAGCAGCGTGGGTGGGCCCCAAGAGACCCAGTACTTC. Translating gives CASSVGGPQETQYF.

The rearrangement links TRBV7-9 to TRBJ2-7; 9 nucleotides align to TRBD2. Looked up from germline, CDR1 is SEHNR and CDR2 is FQNEAQ (reference sequence). There are 15 residues in the CDR3. Germline trimming cut 5 bases from V and 9 bases from J; bases unmatched to any gene: 14. CDR3 nucleotide sequence: TGTGCCAGCAGCCTAGGCCTAGCGGGGAGATCGGGGCAGTACTTC. It encodes CASSLGLAGRSGQYF.

The chain links TRBV6-6 to TRBJ2-7, with D possibly being TRBD2 (6 bases). The CDR3 contains 14 residues. Germline loops: CDR1 MNHNY, CDR2 SVGAGI (reference sequence). V was cut by 2 bases and J by 4 bases, with 12 bases left in between. Here the CDR3 DNA reads TGTGCCAGCAGTTACCCTTCTAGCGCATACGAGCAGTACTTC. This encodes CASSYPSSAYEQYF.

The chain joins TRBV5-6 to TRBJ2-1; 7 bases align to TRBD2. V gave up 3 bases and J gave up 7 bases; unmatched junction bases: 13. CDR1 is SGHDT and CDR2 is YYEEEE in the germline V gene. The CDR3 sequence is 16 residues long. The DNA for the CDR3 is TGTGCCAGCAGCTGGCTGAATAGCGGGCGGGGGAATGAGCAGTTCTTC. It is translated as CASSWLNSGRGNEQFF.

J is TRBJ2-1 and V is TRBV9, with 8 bases matching TRBD2. CDR3 length: 16 residues. After removal of 4 bases from V and 6 bases from J, the junction contained 12 bases not matched to a gene. CDR1 SGDLS and CDR2 YYNGEE come from the germline V gene. The CDR3 protein is CASSTSTGLATNEQFF. The CDR3 DNA reads TGTGCCAGCAGCACTTCGACTGGACTAGCAACCAATGAGCAGTTCTTC. Full variable domain (missing parts from reference TRBV9 and TRBJ2-1): DSGVTQTPKHLITATGQRVTLRCSPRSGDLSVYWYQQSLDQGLQFLIQYYNGEERAKGNILERFSAQQFPDLHSELNLSSLELGDSALYFCASSTSTGLATNEQFFGPGTRLTVL.

CDR3 bases: TGTGCCTGGAATCTAGGGACAGCCAGGGGGGCCCAGTACTTC. Residues: CAWNLGTARGAQYF. The chain employs TRBV30 and TRBJ2-5; a weak D match, TRBD1 (7 bases). Trimming stripped 4 bases from V and 9 bases from J, with 21 bases between. Germline V lookup: CDR1 GTSNPN, CDR2 SVGIG (reference sequence). The CDR3 runs 14 residues.

This chain connects TRBV6-1 to TRBJ1-2, with 7 positions matching TRBD1. V shed 6 bases, J shed 5 bases, and the junction held 0 bases outside the gene matches. The CDR3 runs to 11 residues. The V gene's germline CDR1 is MNHNS and CDR2 SASEGT. The DNA of the CDR3 is TGTGCCAGCAGACAGGGGTATGGCTACACCTTC. Translation: CASRQGYGYTF.

This chain connects TRBV6-1 to TRBJ2-1, with D maybe TRBD2 (6 bases). Trimming removed 7 bases from V and 6 bases from J, with 19 bases in between. This CDR3 comprises 15 residues. Germline assignment: CDR1 MNHNS and CDR2 SASEGT. In DNA form, the CDR3 reads TGTGCCAGCATTACCCTGGGCGGGATAGTCAATGAGCAGTTCTTC. Residues: CASITLGGIVNEQFF.

This chain connects TRBV28 to TRBJ2-7; 11 bases line up with TRBD1. The CDR3 sequence is 17 residues long. Germline V gene lookup returns CDR1 MDHEN and CDR2 SYDVKM. V was clipped by 5 bases and J by 1 base; unmatched bases: 10. In nucleotides, the CDR3 is TGTGCCAGCAGTCCAGGGACAGGGGGATTGGGATCCTACGAGCAGTACTTC. It encodes CASSPGTGGLGSYEQYF.

The chain recombines TRBV5-1 with TRBJ2-2, with TRBD2 matching over 7 bases. J was trimmed by 5 bases and V by 0 bases; bases with no gene match: 7. CDR3 size: 16 residues. Germline lookup yields CDR1 SGHRS and CDR2 YFSETQ. The CDR3: CASSLVMRERTGELFF. The CDR3 DNA is TGCGCCAGCAGCTTGGTGATGCGGGAGCGGACCGGGGAGCTGTTTTTT.

The chain joins TRBV27 to TRBJ2-7; TRBD1 agrees at 7 bases. The CDR3 consists of 13 residues. Unmatched junction bases numbered 2, after V lost 0 bases and J lost 6 bases. Per the germline V gene, CDR1 is MNHEY and CDR2 is SMNVEV (reference sequence). Here the CDR3 reads CASSLSDRVEQYF. CDR3 bases: TGTGCCAGCAGTTTATCCGACAGGGTCGAGCAGTACTTC.

This chain connects TRBV5-1 to TRBJ2-5; maybe TRBD2 (6 bases). V gave up 8 bases and J gave up 2 bases, with 10 bases separating them. This CDR3 has 12 residues. The V gene's germline CDR1 is SGHRS and CDR2 YFSETQ. CDR3 residues: CASYREQETQYF. In DNA form, the CDR3 reads TGCGCCAGTTACCGGGAGCAAGAGACCCAGTACTTC.

Concerning this clone: This sample also contains other DNA sequences that code for the same CDR3. In DNA, the CDR3 is TGTGCCAGCAGTTACCCGGGGACAGATACGCAGTATTTT. Amino acid sequence: CASSYPGTDTQYF. J is TRBJ2-3 and V is TRBV6-5; a weak D match, TRBD2 (5 bases). Germline V gives CDR1 MNHEY, CDR2 SVGAGI. The CDR3 is made up of 13 amino acids. V shed 2 bases and J shed 3 bases, with 6 bases lying between them.

The V gene is TRBV28, the J gene TRBJ1-6; TRBD1 might be the D (6 bases). The CDR3 extends over 14 amino acids. Germline loops: CDR1 MDHEN, CDR2 SYDVKM. V was clipped by 5 bases and J by 10 bases, with 15 bases between them. CDR3 loop: CASSPQGMGSPLHF. The CDR3 DNA reads as TGTGCCAGCAGTCCACAGGGTATGGGGTCACCCCTCCACTTT.

The chain has TRBV6-1 and TRBJ1-6; a possible D gene is TRBD1 (5 bases). Deletions cut 2 bases from V and 1 base from J, with 18 bases between. The length of the CDR3 is 19 residues. Germline CDR1 is MNHNS and CDR2 is SASEGT. The CDR3 protein is CASSEPIAREGSYNSPLHF. CDR3 DNA: TGTGCCAGCAGTGAACCCATTGCCAGGGAAGGATCCTATAATTCACCCCTCCACTTT.

Here the CDR3 reads CAKLAGAYEQYF. As DNA, the CDR3 is TGTGCCAAGCTAGCGGGCGCCTACGAGCAGTACTTC. The J gene is TRBJ2-7, the V gene TRBV27, with 8 bases that match TRBD2. CDR3 size: 12 residues. Germline V CDR1 and CDR2: MNHEY, SMNVEV (reference sequence). J was trimmed by 2 bases and V by 10 bases; bases with no gene match: 4.

This clone turned up a few times. CDR3 DNA sequence: TGTGCCAGCAGTTTATCCGCAGGTGCTATAATTCTGCCCCAGCATTTT. It codes for CASSLSAGAIILPQHF. The chain recombines TRBV28 with TRBJ1-5; D is unresolved. The CDR3 runs 16 residues. Germline CDR1 MDHEN, CDR2 SYDVKM. Trimming took off 1 base at V and 9 bases at J, with 19 bases between the two ends.